The 2 T cell receptor beta chains below were found in one sample sequenced in a study of T cell responses to AZD1222 COVID-19 vaccine. Generated by immunoSEQ multiplex PCR, the TCRdb table keeps only in-frame clones and is missing some. Among 95,000 to 100,000 clones listed, roughly 87% were seen once. The specimen was peripheral blood, collected on day 0 of AZD1222 vaccination. These receptors all stem from an adult in good health.

The chain employs TRBV5-4 and TRBJ1-2, with D unclear. The length of the CDR3 is 13 residues. V lost 4 bases and J 4 bases, leaving 11 bases between the germline ends. Looked up from germline, CDR1 is SGHNT and CDR2 is YYREEE (reference sequence). The chain's CDR3 is CASSLQTIYGYTF. The CDR3, as DNA: TGTGCCAGCAGCCTCCAAACCATCTATGGCTACACCTTC.

This rearrangement joins TRBV19 to TRBJ2-2; TRBD1 agrees at 8 bases. V lost 5 bases and J lost 5; bases outside the gene matches: 7. The CDR3 extends over 15 amino acids. The germline gives CDR1 LNHDA, CDR2 SQIVND (reference sequence). The CDR3 loop reads CASSGTGGWTGELFF. The CDR3 DNA reads TGTGCCAGTAGTGGTACAGGGGGATGGACCGGGGAGCTGTTTTTT.